This TCR beta chain was sequenced for a study of blood T cell repertoires in COVID-19. The CDR3 loop spans 12 amino acids. V dropped 3 bases and J dropped 14 bases, with 11 bases sitting between them. TCRdb's table, derived via immunoSEQ multiplex PCR, lists solely in-frame clones and lacks some. Counted here are approximately 190,000 clones, about 80% occurring once; the ten biggest clones make up roughly 7%. The sequenced sample consisted of PBMCs or T cells enriched from blood (not recorded which). This clonotype originated in a man in his forties who had recovered from COVID-19. The chain links TRBV12-3 or TRBV12-4 to TRBJ1-6; no reliable D call. This CDR3 is CASSLGSATLHF. The CDR3 nucleotides read TGTGCCAGCAGTTTGGGCTCCGCGACCCTCCACTTT.